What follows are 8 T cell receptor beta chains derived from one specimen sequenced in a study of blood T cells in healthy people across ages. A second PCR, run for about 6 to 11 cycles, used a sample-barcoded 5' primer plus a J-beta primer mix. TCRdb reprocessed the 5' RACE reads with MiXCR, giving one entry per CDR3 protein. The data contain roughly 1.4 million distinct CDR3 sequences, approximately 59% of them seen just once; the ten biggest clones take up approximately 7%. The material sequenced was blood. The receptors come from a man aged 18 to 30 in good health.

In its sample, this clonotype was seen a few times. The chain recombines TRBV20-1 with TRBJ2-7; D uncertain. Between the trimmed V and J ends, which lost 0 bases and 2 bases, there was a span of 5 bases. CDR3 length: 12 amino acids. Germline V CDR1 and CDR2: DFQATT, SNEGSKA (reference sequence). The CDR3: CSARDWTYEQYF. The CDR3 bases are TGCAGTGCTAGAGATTGGACCTACGAGCAGTACTTC.

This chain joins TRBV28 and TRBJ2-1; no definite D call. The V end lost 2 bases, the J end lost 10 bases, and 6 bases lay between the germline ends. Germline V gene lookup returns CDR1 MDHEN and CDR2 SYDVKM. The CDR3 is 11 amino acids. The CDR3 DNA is TGTGCCAGCAGTTTAAGCACCGAGCAGTTCTTC. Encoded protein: CASSLSTEQFF.

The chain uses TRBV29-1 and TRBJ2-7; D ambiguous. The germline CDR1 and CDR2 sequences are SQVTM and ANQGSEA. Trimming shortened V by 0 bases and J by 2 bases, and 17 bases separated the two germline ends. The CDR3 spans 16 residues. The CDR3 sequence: CSVEDHDRFQAYEQYF. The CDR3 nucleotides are TGCAGCGTTGAAGACCATGATCGGTTCCAGGCCTACGAGCAGTACTTC.

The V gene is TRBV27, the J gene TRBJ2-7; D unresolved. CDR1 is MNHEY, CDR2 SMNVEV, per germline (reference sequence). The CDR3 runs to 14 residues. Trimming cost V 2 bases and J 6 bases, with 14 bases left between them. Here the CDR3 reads CASSLDGQHGEQYF. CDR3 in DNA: TGTGCCAGCAGTTTAGATGGCCAGCACGGCGAGCAGTACTTC.

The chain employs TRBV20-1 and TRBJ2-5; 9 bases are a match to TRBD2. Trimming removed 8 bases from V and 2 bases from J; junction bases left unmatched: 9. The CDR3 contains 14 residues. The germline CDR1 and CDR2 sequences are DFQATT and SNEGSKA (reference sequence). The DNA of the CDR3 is TGCAGTACAGGGACTAGCCCTTTTCAAGAGACCCAGTACTTC. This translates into CSTGTSPFQETQYF.

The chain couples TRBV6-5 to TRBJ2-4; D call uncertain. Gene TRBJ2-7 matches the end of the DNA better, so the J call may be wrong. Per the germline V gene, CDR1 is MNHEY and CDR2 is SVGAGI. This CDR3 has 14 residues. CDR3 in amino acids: CASSPPWSNGEQYF. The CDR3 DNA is TGTGCCAGCAGCCCCCCTTGGAGTAATGGCGAGCAGTACTTC.

In DNA form, the CDR3 reads TGTGCCAGCATCACTCAGGCTAGCGGGGGCCACAATGAGCAGTTCTTC. Translation: CASITQASGGHNEQFF. The rearrangement uses TRBV7-2 and TRBJ2-1; 10 bases map to TRBD2. Germline V gives CDR1 SGHTA, CDR2 FQGNSA. Trimming at V came to 7 bases and at J to 5 bases, leaving 11 bases not matched to a gene. CDR3 size: 16 residues.

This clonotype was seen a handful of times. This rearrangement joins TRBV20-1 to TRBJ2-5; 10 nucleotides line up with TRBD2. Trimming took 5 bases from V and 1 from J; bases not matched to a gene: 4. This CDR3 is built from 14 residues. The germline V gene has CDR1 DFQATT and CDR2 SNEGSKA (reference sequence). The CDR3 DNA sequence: TGCAGTGCTCTACTAGCGGGATCCCAAGAGACCCAGTACTTC. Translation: CSALLAGSQETQYF.